The 24 T cell receptor beta chains below come from one sample, sequenced in a study of blood T cell repertoires in COVID-19. Assay used: immunoSEQ multiplex PCR; TCRdb lists only in-frame clones, some missing. The data contain a few hundred thousand clones, around 84% of them singletons. The sequencing sample was made of PBMCs or T cells enriched from blood (not recorded which). The receptors here all came from a woman between 18 and 29 years old who had recovered from COVID-19.

The chain couples TRBV24-1 to TRBJ2-2; 7 bases are shared with TRBD1. The germline CDR1 and CDR2 sequences are KGHDR and SFDVKD. With 6 bases clipped from V and 4 bases from J, the junction kept 4 bases outside the gene matches. This CDR3 is 14 amino acids long. The CDR3 region is CATSPWDSTGELFF. CDR3 DNA sequence: TGTGCCACCAGTCCCTGGGACAGCACCGGGGAGCTGTTTTTT.

This clone was recorded only once. The chain carries TRBV5-5 and TRBJ2-5; 8 positions match TRBD1. The CDR3 contains 15 residues. CDR1 and CDR2 from the germline V gene are SGHKS and YYEKEE (reference sequence). The junction had 8 bases not matched to a gene; V was cut back by 4 bases and J by 3 bases. CDR3 protein: CASSRSTGVEETQYF. The CDR3 DNA is TGTGCCAGCAGCCGATCGACAGGGGTGGAAGAGACCCAGTACTTC.

This rearrangement joins TRBV19 to TRBJ2-1; D is possibly TRBD2 (6 bases). This CDR3 has 15 residues. Trimming cost V 1 base and J 4 bases, with 11 bases left between them. From germline, CDR1 is LNHDA and CDR2 SQIVND (reference sequence). CDR3 amino acids: CASSIAPGTYNEQFF. The CDR3 DNA follows: TGTGCCAGTAGTATAGCTCCCGGGACTTACAATGAGCAGTTCTTC.

This clone was detected only once. The V call is TRBV9, the J call TRBJ2-2, with D possibly TRBD2 on 5 matching bases. The V gene lost 4 bases and the J gene lost 3 bases, with 13 bases spanning the gap. The CDR3 has 15 residues. Germline-derived CDR1 and CDR2 are SGDLS and YYNGEE. The CDR3 sequence: CASSSSIFDTGELFF. Written as DNA, the CDR3 is TGTGCCAGCAGCTCTAGCATTTTCGACACCGGGGAGCTGTTTTTT.

The V gene is TRBV28, the J gene TRBJ1-2; D is unclear. Trimming removed 1 base from V and 8 bases from J, with 11 bases in between. The CDR3 length is 13 residues. From germline, CDR1 is MDHEN and CDR2 SYDVKM. The CDR3 loop reads CASSLLSRIGYTF. CDR3 sequence (DNA): TGTGCCAGCAGTTTATTAAGCCGCATAGGCTACACCTTC.

The rearrangement joins TRBV6-5 to TRBJ1-6, with D possibly being TRBD1 (6 bases). Trimming removed 6 bases from V and 5 bases from J, with 11 bases in between. The CDR3 extends over 14 amino acids. Per germline, CDR1 MNHEY and CDR2 SVGAGI. The CDR3 protein is CASRGGTNNSPLHF. The CDR3 DNA is TGTGCCAGCAGAGGGGGGACTAATAATTCACCCCTCCACTTT.

The chain joins TRBV5-1 to TRBJ2-7; D is ambiguous. The V and J ends lost 4 bases and 6 bases respectively, with 20 bases between them. The CDR3 is made up of 15 amino acids. Per the germline V gene, CDR1 is SGHRS and CDR2 is YFSETQ. DNA of the CDR3: TGCGCCAGCAGCCCTAGGTCCCGACTTATCGGCGAGCAGTACTTC. Translating it yields CASSPRSRLIGEQYF.

This CDR3 reads CASSIAGVAYNEQFF. The CDR3 bases are TGTGCCAGCAGCATAGCGGGAGTAGCGTACAATGAGCAGTTCTTC. This chain uses TRBV27 with TRBJ2-1, with TRBD2 matching 9 bases. V lost 6 bases and J lost 4; bases outside the gene matches: 7. Germline CDR1 and CDR2: MNHEY and SMNVEV (reference sequence). The CDR3 is made up of 15 amino acids.

The gene calls are TRBV19 and TRBJ1-2; 7 bases line up with TRBD1. The CDR3 totals 12 residues. In germline, CDR1 is LNHDA, CDR2 SQIVND (reference sequence). After removal of 5 bases from V and 5 bases from J, the junction contained 2 bases not matched to a gene. For the CDR3, the DNA is TGTGCCAGTAGTGGGACAGTGTATGGCTACACCTTC. Translation: CASSGTVYGYTF.

In its sample, this clone was seen a few times. This sequence joins TRBV2 and TRBJ1-4, with unresolved D. V gave up 1 base and J gave up 0 bases, with 6 bases separating them. CDR3 length: 15 residues. Germline V gene data show CDR1 as SNHLY and CDR2 as FYNNEI. CDR3 in DNA: TGTGCCAGCAGTGAAGGAGTTGCAACTAATGAAAAACTGTTTTTT. Protein: CASSEGVATNEKLFF.

The rearrangement uses TRBV6-6 and TRBJ1-1; 7 bases line up with TRBD1. The CDR3 sequence is 14 residues long. Germline V gene lookup returns CDR1 MNHNY and CDR2 SVGAGI (reference sequence). With V trimmed by 6 bases and J by 5 bases, 9 bases remained unmatched. The CDR3 sequence is CASRLTGAGTEAFF. CDR3 in DNA: TGTGCCAGCAGACTTACAGGGGCGGGGACTGAAGCTTTCTTT.

The chain has TRBV7-8 and TRBJ1-2; D perhaps matches TRBD1 (6 bases). V dropped 10 bases and J dropped 2 bases, with 14 bases sitting between them. Germline CDR1 and CDR2: SGHVS and FQNEAQ. The CDR3 loop spans 13 amino acids. The CDR3 is CATARGTNYGYTF. DNA of the CDR3: TGTGCCACCGCGCGAGGGACAAACTATGGCTACACCTTC.

This sequence joins TRBV6-5 and TRBJ1-3, with 7 positions matching TRBD1. J lost 4 bases, V lost 6 bases, and 9 bases had no gene match. This CDR3 has 15 residues. Germline V gene data show CDR1 as MNHEY and CDR2 as SVGAGI. The DNA of the CDR3 is TGTGCCAGCAGCCCCACAGGGGTTGTGGGAAACACCATATATTTT. Its protein is CASSPTGVVGNTIYF.

The chain links TRBV10-2 to TRBJ1-2; 7 bases agree with TRBD1. Germline V lookup: CDR1 WSHSY, CDR2 SAAADI. The CDR3 extends over 14 amino acids. Trimming cost V 2 bases and J 2 bases; bases outside gene matches: 2. CDR3 region: CASSERGQNYGYTF. DNA of the CDR3: TGCGCCAGCAGTGAGAGGGGACAGAACTATGGCTACACCTTC.

The CDR3 spells CASSGQENTEAFF. CDR3 in DNA: TGTGCCAGCAGCGGGCAAGAGAACACTGAAGCTTTCTTT. This rearrangement joins TRBV7-3 to TRBJ1-1; D not resolved. V was pared by 5 bases and J by 1 base, with 8 bases between. Germline V gene lookup returns CDR1 SGHTA and CDR2 FQGTGA. The CDR3 has 13 amino acids. The full variable domain, in which reference TRBV7-3 and TRBJ1-1 provide the parts outside the CDR3, is GAGVSQTPSNKVTEKGKYVELRCDPISGHTALYWYRQSLGQGPEFLIYFQGTGAADDSGLPNDRFFAVRPEGSVSTLKIQRTERGDSAVYLCASSGQENTEAFFGQGTRLTVV.

The gene calls are TRBV6-5 and TRBJ2-7; 7 positions match TRBD1. The germline V gene encodes CDR1 MNHEY and CDR2 SVGAGI. This CDR3 is 13 amino acids long. V trimming: 10 bases; J trimming: 2 bases; junction bases outside the gene matches: 8. CDR3 loop: CATLRTGAYEQYF. For the CDR3, the DNA is TGTGCCACCCTTAGGACAGGAGCCTACGAGCAGTACTTC.

In the case of this clone: Within the sample, other DNA sequences also encode this same CDR3. DNA of the CDR3: TGTGCCTGGAGTGTCGGGGGTGGCTACACCTTC. It specifies CAWSVGGGYTF. V and J are TRBV30 and TRBJ1-2; D may be TRBD1 (5 bases). The CDR3 is 11 amino acids. CDR1 and CDR2 from the germline V gene are GTSNPN and SVGIG (reference sequence). V lost 0 bases and J 7 bases, leaving 6 bases between the germline ends.

V gene TRBV10-3 combines with J gene TRBJ1-2; no clear D. V was cut by 2 bases and J by 3 bases, with 13 bases left in between. CDR3 length equals 15 residues. CDR1 is ENHRY and CDR2 is SYGVKD in the germline V gene. The chain's CDR3 is CAISEGQDPHYGYTF. In nucleotides, the CDR3 is TGTGCCATCAGTGAGGGCCAAGATCCCCACTATGGCTACACCTTC.

This sequence joins TRBV3-1 (or the pseudogene TRBV3-2) and TRBJ1-6; no clear D. The CDR3 runs to 14 residues. Germline values: CDR1 LGHDT, CDR2 YNNKEL (reference sequence). V lost 4 bases, J lost 8 bases, and 12 bases lay in between. This CDR3 reads CASSLATGDSPLHF. CDR3 sequence (DNA): TGTGCCAGCAGCCTCGCGACGGGAGATTCACCCCTCCACTTT.

The chain employs TRBV2 and TRBJ1-2, with D perhaps matching TRBD1 (5 bases). CDR3 length: 11 amino acids. V gave up 8 bases and J gave up 8 bases, with 12 bases separating them. CDR1 and CDR2 from the germline V gene are SNHLY and FYNNEI. This CDR3 is CASSVTEGYTF. DNA for the CDR3: TGTGCCAGCTCCGTGACAGAGGGCTACACCTTC.

This chain uses TRBV7-3 with TRBJ2-2; D might be TRBD1 (6 bases). This CDR3 has 15 residues. From germline, CDR1 is SGHTA and CDR2 FQGTGA. V shed 5 bases and J shed 7 bases, with 17 bases lying between them. CDR3 loop: CASSLGQGLVGELFF. As DNA, the CDR3 is TGTGCCAGCAGCCTTGGCCAGGGGCTGGTCGGGGAGCTGTTTTTT.

This clone was recorded a few times. The chain combines TRBV28 with TRBJ1-1, with 7 bases that match TRBD1. V lost 3 bases to trimming and J lost 0 bases; unmatched junction nucleotides: 13. This CDR3 contains 18 residues. CDR1 and CDR2 (germline): MDHEN, SYDVKM. The chain's CDR3 is CASSFIPTGAGMNTEAFF. The CDR3 DNA follows: TGTGCCAGCAGTTTTATCCCTACAGGGGCTGGGATGAACACTGAAGCTTTCTTT.

The rearrangement links TRBV9 to TRBJ2-7; D unclear. The ends were cut back, 4 bases at V and 6 bases at J, with 14 bases in the middle. CDR1 is SGDLS, CDR2 YYNGEE, per germline. This CDR3 has 13 amino acids. Written as DNA, the CDR3 is TGTGCCAGCAGCCGATATGTACAGTCCGAGCAGTACTTC. It specifies CASSRYVQSEQYF.

This chain links TRBV5-1 with TRBJ1-2, with a tentative D call TRBD1 (5 bases). The CDR3 extends over 13 amino acids. The germline gives CDR1 SGHRS, CDR2 YFSETQ. Trimming cost V 2 bases and J 4 bases, with 9 bases left between them. The CDR3 sequence: CASSFTGSYGYTF. The CDR3 bases are TGCGCCAGCAGCTTTACAGGATCCTATGGCTACACCTTC.